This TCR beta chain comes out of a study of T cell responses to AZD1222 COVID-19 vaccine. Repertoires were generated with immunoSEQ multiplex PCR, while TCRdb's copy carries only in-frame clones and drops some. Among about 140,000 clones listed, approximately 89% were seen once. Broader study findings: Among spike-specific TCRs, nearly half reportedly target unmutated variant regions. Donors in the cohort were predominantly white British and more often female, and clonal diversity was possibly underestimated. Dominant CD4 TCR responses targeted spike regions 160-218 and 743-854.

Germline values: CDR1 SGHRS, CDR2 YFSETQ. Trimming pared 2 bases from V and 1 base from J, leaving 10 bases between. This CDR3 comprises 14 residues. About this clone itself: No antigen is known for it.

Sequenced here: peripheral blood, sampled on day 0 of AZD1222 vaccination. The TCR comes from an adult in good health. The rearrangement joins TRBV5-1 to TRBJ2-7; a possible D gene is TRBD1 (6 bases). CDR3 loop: CASSLSDSSYEQYF. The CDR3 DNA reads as TGCGCCAGCAGCTTATCGGACAGTTCCTACGAGCAGTACTTC.